The T cell receptor (beta chain) under discussion was sequenced for a study of cytomegalovirus exposure and HLA in healthy donors. Study-wide results and limits: In a later analysis, specific HLA alleles were associated with 15,000 to 20,000 TCR beta sequences at a 0.05 false discovery rate. Available immune exposure information was restricted to CMV serostatus only.

In the case of this clone: The antigen remains undetermined.

The study ran its PCR with 60 Vbeta and 13 Jbeta primers. TCRdb's copy holds only in-frame clones and misses some; the assay was immunoSEQ multiplex PCR. This table holds 150,000 to 200,000 clones, 60% to 85% found once. Germline V gene data show CDR1 as MNHEY and CDR2 as SVGAGI. V was pared by 5 bases and J by 7 bases, with 11 bases between. The CDR3 extends over 12 amino acids. The chain uses TRBV6-5 and TRBJ1-2; a weak D match, TRBD1 (6 bases). The sample was PBMCs. This clonotype was sampled from a woman in her thirties or forties in good health and CMV-seronegative. The chain's CDR3 is CASSPNRVGYTF. The CDR3, as DNA: TGTGCCAGCAGTCCTAACAGGGTTGGCTACACCTTC.